This is a list of T cell receptor beta chains from one sample in a study of cytomegalovirus exposure and HLA in healthy donors. The protocol was immunoSEQ multiplex PCR, while the TCRdb copy is restricted to in-frame clones and leaves out a portion. The sample comprises 100,000 to 150,000 clones, just under 80% of which are singletons, and 5% to 5.5% rests with the top ten. The source material was PBMCs. The receptor source for this set is a man younger than 40 in good health and CMV-seronegative. Each CDR3 is given with its conserved first and last residue. A D gene is named only where the DNA matches it firmly. Some rows mark clone size as missing; the rest say once, few, many or name a class of expanded clone.

j_gene: TRBJ2-7; abundance: .; len: 14; v_gene: TRBV6-1; d_gene: .; CDR3nt: TGTGCCAGCAGGGTGGGCAAGGTCTCCTACGAGCAGTACTTC; CDR3aa: CASRVGKVSYEQYF
j_gene: TRBJ2-5; abundance: once; len: 15; v_gene: TRBV4-3; d_gene: .; CDR3nt: TGCGCCAGCAGCCAAGATCGTACAGGGCTGGAGACCCAGTACTTC; CDR3aa: CASSQDRTGLETQYF
j_gene: TRBJ1-4; abundance: once; len: 16; v_gene: TRBV28; d_gene: .; CDR3nt: TGTGCCAGCAGCAATACCGAGGAGGGCTACGTTGAAAAACTGTTTTTT; CDR3aa: CASSNTEEGYVEKLFF
j_gene: TRBJ2-1; abundance: .; len: 15; v_gene: TRBV6-1; d_gene: TRBD2; CDR3nt: TGTGCCAGCAGTCATAGCGGGAGCTCCTACAATGAGCAGTTCTTC; CDR3aa: CASSHSGSSYNEQFF
j_gene: TRBJ2-1; abundance: .; len: 13; v_gene: TRBV29-1; d_gene: TRBD2; CDR3nt: TGCAGCTTCCGACTCGCGGGAGTGAATGAGCAGTTCTTC; CDR3aa: CSFRLAGVNEQFF
j_gene: TRBJ2-7; abundance: .; len: 15; v_gene: TRBV5-1; d_gene: TRBD2; CDR3nt: TGCGCCAGCAGCTTGGCTAGCGGGAGCTTCTACGAGCAGTACTTC; CDR3aa: CASSLASGSFYEQYF
j_gene: TRBJ2-7; abundance: .; len: 14; v_gene: TRBV11-2; d_gene: .; CDR3nt: TGTGCCAGCAGCTTGAGAGAGAGCTCCTACGAGCAGTACTTC; CDR3aa: CASSLRESSYEQYF
j_gene: TRBJ1-1; abundance: once; len: 12; v_gene: TRBV7-3; d_gene: .; CDR3nt: TGTGCCAGCTCCACAGGGAACACTGAAGCTTTCTTT; CDR3aa: CASSTGNTEAFF
j_gene: TRBJ2-1; abundance: .; len: 12; v_gene: TRBV6-5; d_gene: TRBD2; CDR3nt: TGTGCCAGCAGCTCGATAGCGGGATCGCAGTTCTTC; CDR3aa: CASSSIAGSQFF
j_gene: TRBJ1-1; abundance: .; len: 18; v_gene: TRBV19; d_gene: .; CDR3nt: TGTGCCAGTAGTCTACGACAGACGGGCCTTTACATGAACACTGAAGCTTTCTTT; CDR3aa: CASSLRQTGLYMNTEAFF
j_gene: TRBJ1-1; abundance: .; len: 16; v_gene: TRBV9; d_gene: TRBD1; CDR3nt: TGTGCCAGCAGCGTAGCAGGGACAGGGGCGTGGACTGAAGCTTTCTTT; CDR3aa: CASSVAGTGAWTEAFF
j_gene: TRBJ1-2; abundance: .; len: 14; v_gene: TRBV10-1; d_gene: TRBD1; CDR3nt: TGCGCCAGCAGCGCCAGAGACAGGGGCTACGGCTACACCTTC; CDR3aa: CASSARDRGYGYTF
j_gene: TRBJ2-3; abundance: few; len: 14; v_gene: TRBV4-3; d_gene: .; CDR3nt: TGCGCCAGCAGCCAGAATACGGGACTAGATACGCAGTATTTT; CDR3aa: CASSQNTGLDTQYF
j_gene: TRBJ1-1; abundance: .; len: 14; v_gene: TRBV2; d_gene: .; CDR3nt: TGTGCCAGCAGTGTGCTCGGGGTGAGCACTGAAGCTTTCTTT; CDR3aa: CASSVLGVSTEAFF
j_gene: TRBJ2-7; abundance: .; len: 12; v_gene: TRBV28; d_gene: .; CDR3nt: TGTGCCACCCATAGCGGTCCCTACGCTGCGTACTTC; CDR3aa: CATHSGPYAAYF
j_gene: TRBJ2-7; abundance: .; len: 15; v_gene: TRBV6-1; d_gene: .; CDR3nt: TGTGCCAGCAGTGAATTCCCCCCGGGCTCCTACGAGCAGTACTTC; CDR3aa: CASSEFPPGSYEQYF
j_gene: TRBJ1-1; abundance: few; len: 14; v_gene: TRBV5-8; d_gene: .; CDR3nt: TGTGCCAGCAGCTTTGTGGGGCCGACCACTGAAGCTTTCTTT; CDR3aa: CASSFVGPTTEAFF
j_gene: TRBJ2-6; abundance: few; len: 18; v_gene: TRBV7-9; d_gene: TRBD1; CDR3nt: TGTGCCAGCAGCCACTCCGGGACAGTTAACTCTGGGGCCAACGTCCTGACTTTC; CDR3aa: CASSHSGTVNSGANVLTF
j_gene: TRBJ2-1; abundance: .; len: 16; v_gene: TRBV5-5; d_gene: .; CDR3nt: TGTGCCAGCAGCCCCCACGGAGCGGGTCCTTACAATGAGCAGTTCTTC; CDR3aa: CASSPHGAGPYNEQFF
j_gene: TRBJ2-7; abundance: .; len: 15; v_gene: TRBV7-2; d_gene: TRBD1; CDR3nt: TGTGCCAGCAGCTATGGACAGGGCATAGGGTACGAGCAGTACTTC; CDR3aa: CASSYGQGIGYEQYF
j_gene: TRBJ2-7; abundance: few; len: 13; v_gene: TRBV28; d_gene: .; CDR3nt: TGTGCCAGCGGCTCTCCGAATCAGTACGAGCAGTACTTC; CDR3aa: CASGSPNQYEQYF
j_gene: TRBJ2-1; abundance: .; len: 15; v_gene: TRBV5-1; d_gene: TRBD2; CDR3nt: TGCGCCAGCAGCTTGGAAGGGACTAGCTACAATGAGCAGTTCTTC; CDR3aa: CASSLEGTSYNEQFF
j_gene: TRBJ2-3; abundance: .; len: 16; v_gene: TRBV6-6; d_gene: TRBD2; CDR3nt: TGTGCCAGCAGCCGTGAGCCTAGCGGTTTCACAGATACGCAGTATTTT; CDR3aa: CASSREPSGFTDTQYF
j_gene: TRBJ2-7; abundance: .; len: 15; v_gene: TRBV15; d_gene: TRBD2; CDR3nt: TGTGCCACCAGCAGAGGGCTAGCGGGACCCCACGAGCAGTACTTC; CDR3aa: CATSRGLAGPHEQYF
j_gene: TRBJ2-1; abundance: .; len: 15; v_gene: TRBV7-3; d_gene: TRBD2; CDR3nt: TGTGCCAGCAGTTATTCGGGAGGATCGGGGAGTGAGCAGTTCTTC; CDR3aa: CASSYSGGSGSEQFF
j_gene: TRBJ2-7; abundance: once; len: 12; v_gene: TRBV29-1; d_gene: TRBD1; CDR3nt: TGCAGCGTAGGGACAGGGGCAGGCGAGCAGTACTTC; CDR3aa: CSVGTGAGEQYF
j_gene: TRBJ2-5; abundance: .; len: 17; v_gene: TRBV7-2; d_gene: TRBD2; CDR3nt: TGTGCCAGCAGCTTAGGAATACTAGCGGGAGTAGGAGAGACCCAGTACTTC; CDR3aa: CASSLGILAGVGETQYF
j_gene: TRBJ2-7; abundance: .; len: 16; v_gene: TRBV11-2; d_gene: .; CDR3nt: TGTGCCAGCACCCCAGAGGCGGGACCCTACTCCTACGAGCAGTACTTC; CDR3aa: CASTPEAGPYSYEQYF
j_gene: TRBJ2-5; abundance: .; len: 13; v_gene: TRBV9; d_gene: .; CDR3nt: TGTGCCAGCAGCGCTACAGGGAAAGAGACCCAGTACTTC; CDR3aa: CASSATGKETQYF
j_gene: TRBJ1-1; abundance: .; len: 14; v_gene: TRBV18; d_gene: .; CDR3nt: TGTGCCAGCTCATTTCAACTCCGGAACACTGAAGCTTTCTTT; CDR3aa: CASSFQLRNTEAFF
j_gene: TRBJ2-5; abundance: .; len: 15; v_gene: TRBV7-2; d_gene: TRBD2; CDR3nt: TGTGCCAGCAGCTCGGGACTAGCGGGACGAGAGGCCCAGTACTTC; CDR3aa: CASSSGLAGREAQYF
j_gene: TRBJ2-7; abundance: .; len: 15; v_gene: TRBV11-2; d_gene: TRBD1; CDR3nt: TGTGCCAGCAGCTTAGAGGCAGGGGGTACCTACGAGCAGTACTTC; CDR3aa: CASSLEAGGTYEQYF
j_gene: TRBJ2-3; abundance: .; len: 15; v_gene: TRBV10-3; d_gene: TRBD1; CDR3nt: TGTGCCATCAGTGTAGGGGGACAGGGGGCAGATACGCAGTATTTT; CDR3aa: CAISVGGQGADTQYF
j_gene: TRBJ1-5; abundance: .; len: 13; v_gene: TRBV18; d_gene: .; CDR3nt: TGTGCCAGCTCACCATTTTCAGATCAGCCCCAGCATTTT; CDR3aa: CASSPFSDQPQHF
j_gene: TRBJ1-1; abundance: .; len: 17; v_gene: TRBV5-6; d_gene: TRBD1; CDR3nt: TGTGCCAGCAGCCACCCCCCCCGGCCAGGGGGGAGCACTGAAGCTTTCTTT; CDR3aa: CASSHPPRPGGSTEAFF
j_gene: TRBJ2-1; abundance: .; len: 16; v_gene: TRBV5-1; d_gene: TRBD2; CDR3nt: TGCGCCAGCAGCTTGGGACTAGCGGGGTCTTGGAACGAGCAGTTCTTC; CDR3aa: CASSLGLAGSWNEQFF
j_gene: TRBJ2-7; abundance: .; len: 14; v_gene: TRBV7-2; d_gene: TRBD1; CDR3nt: TGTGCCAGCAGCCCGGGACAGGGGGCCTACGAGCAGTACTTC; CDR3aa: CASSPGQGAYEQYF
j_gene: TRBJ1-2; abundance: .; len: 12; v_gene: TRBV28; d_gene: TRBD1; CDR3nt: TGTGCCAGCAATACAGGGGGCCTTGGCTACACCTTC; CDR3aa: CASNTGGLGYTF
j_gene: TRBJ2-1; abundance: few; len: 17; v_gene: TRBV13; d_gene: TRBD1; CDR3nt: TGTGCCAGCAGCTTCGGCCCGAACAGGGGGGTCGACAATGAGCAGTTCTTC; CDR3aa: CASSFGPNRGVDNEQFF
j_gene: TRBJ2-5; abundance: few; len: 15; v_gene: TRBV19; d_gene: TRBD1; CDR3nt: TGTGCCAGTAGTTCCCCGGGACAGGGTCAAGAGACCCAGTACTTC; CDR3aa: CASSSPGQGQETQYF
j_gene: TRBJ1-6; abundance: .; len: 15; v_gene: TRBV9; d_gene: TRBD1; CDR3nt: TGTGCCAGCAGCGCCTCCAGGGGGCTTGATTCACCCCTCCACTTT; CDR3aa: CASSASRGLDSPLHF
j_gene: TRBJ2-3; abundance: .; len: 16; v_gene: TRBV28; d_gene: TRBD2; CDR3nt: TGTGCCAGCAGTTCAACCGGGACTAGCAGCACAGATACGCAGTATTTT; CDR3aa: CASSSTGTSSTDTQYF
j_gene: TRBJ2-7; abundance: .; len: 18; v_gene: TRBV4-1; d_gene: TRBD1; CDR3nt: TGCGCCAGCAGCCAGGTTCCCGGGACAGGGGTCCTCTCCTACGAGCAGTACTTC; CDR3aa: CASSQVPGTGVLSYEQYF
j_gene: TRBJ1-2; abundance: .; len: 19; v_gene: TRBV7-8; d_gene: .; CDR3nt: TGTGCCAGCAGCTTACCCCATGCAGGGAACAGGTTCAGCAAGGATGGCTACACCTTC; CDR3aa: CASSLPHAGNRFSKDGYTF
j_gene: TRBJ1-5; abundance: .; len: 15; v_gene: TRBV28; d_gene: .; CDR3nt: TGTGCCAGCACCCGGACAACTTATAGCAATCAGCCCCAGCATTTT; CDR3aa: CASTRTTYSNQPQHF
j_gene: TRBJ1-2; abundance: .; len: 12; v_gene: TRBV6-4; d_gene: TRBD1; CDR3nt: TGTGCCACCCGACAGGGAGTTTATGGCTACACCTTC; CDR3aa: CATRQGVYGYTF
j_gene: TRBJ2-7; abundance: .; len: 14; v_gene: TRBV4-2; d_gene: TRBD1; CDR3nt: TGTGCCAGCAGCCCAAGGGACAGCTCCTACGAGCAGTACTTC; CDR3aa: CASSPRDSSYEQYF
j_gene: TRBJ1-2; abundance: .; len: 14; v_gene: TRBV18; d_gene: TRBD1; CDR3nt: TGTGCCAGCTCAGGCGGACAGGGGGACTATGGCTACACCTTC; CDR3aa: CASSGGQGDYGYTF